The TCR beta chain under discussion was sequenced for a study of blood T cell repertoires in COVID-19. Whole-study context: COVID-19 samples, acute and convalescent, were from the United States, Italy and Spain. PBMCs, B-cell-depleted T cells, or T cells provided the cDNA or gDNA that made up the material.

In the original processing: Reference gene primer amplification gave nucleated cell count estimates. Measured with immunoSEQ multiplex PCR; TCRdb has only the in-frame clones, and not every one. V and J calls and clone size are as listed in that table; D and trimming were resolved from the DNA. The data hold about 220,000 clones, with roughly 84% observed a single time. V lost 0 bases, J lost 3 bases, and 2 bases stayed unmatched. Germline V gene sequence: CDR1 MNHNY, CDR2 SVGAGI (reference sequence). The CDR3 is 14 residues long. This chain connects TRBV6-6 to TRBJ2-7; 7 positions agree with TRBD1. Sequencing was done on a sample of peripheral blood. The receptor was derived from a middle-aged man who had recovered from COVID-19. CDR3 bases: TGTGCCAGCAGTTACTCGGACAGGTACTACGAGCAGTACTTC. It specifies CASSYSDRYYEQYF.